Listed below are T cell receptor beta chains from one sample, sequenced in a study of blood T cell repertoires in COVID-19. The data were produced by immunoSEQ multiplex PCR, yet TCRdb's version contains in-frame clones alone and is incomplete. The sample records 130,000 or so clones, approximately 83% being singletons. Sequenced input: peripheral blood. The receptors were sampled from a woman aged 80 or over with acute or convalescent COVID-19. The CDR3 runs from the conserved cysteine through the conserved F or W. The D gene is left open where the match is weak. Rows may omit the clone size; those that give it use once, few, many or a size class.

clone size: NA
J gene: TRBJ1-1
V gene: TRBV5-1
D gene: NA
CDR3 length: 15
CDR3 DNA: TGCGCCAGCAGCTTGGCCACAGGCGTACGCACTGAAGCTTTCTTT
CDR3 protein: CASSLATGVRTEAFF

clone size: NA
J gene: TRBJ2-1
V gene: TRBV6-5
D gene: TRBD1
CDR3 length: 16
CDR3 DNA: TGTGCCAGCAGTTACCGGCCGGGACAGGCAAGGAATGAGCAGTTCTTC
CDR3 protein: CASSYRPGQARNEQFF

clone size: NA
J gene: TRBJ1-4
V gene: TRBV5-6
D gene: NA
CDR3 length: 14
CDR3 DNA: TGTGCCAGCAGCCGGGATATCTCCAATGAAAAACTGTTTTTT
CDR3 protein: CASSRDISNEKLFF

clone size: NA
J gene: TRBJ1-1
V gene: TRBV10-3
D gene: TRBD1
CDR3 length: 18
CDR3 DNA: TGTGCCATCAGTGACGGGGTTTTGAGGGGGCGAAAGAACACTGAAGCTTTCTTT
CDR3 protein: CAISDGVLRGRKNTEAFF

clone size: NA
J gene: TRBJ1-5
V gene: TRBV5-6
D gene: TRBD1
CDR3 length: 16
CDR3 DNA: TGTGCCAGCAGCTTGGGAGGGGGCGCGAGCAATCAGCCCCAGCATTTT
CDR3 protein: CASSLGGGASNQPQHF

clone size: NA
J gene: TRBJ1-1
V gene: TRBV18
D gene: NA
CDR3 length: 14
CDR3 DNA: TGTGCCAGCTCACCACTACCTATGAACACTGAAGCTTTCTTT
CDR3 protein: CASSPLPMNTEAFF

clone size: NA
J gene: TRBJ2-3
V gene: TRBV11-1
D gene: TRBD1
CDR3 length: 15
CDR3 DNA: TGTGCCAGCAGTAACCGGGACAGGGTAGTAGATACGCAGTATTTT
CDR3 protein: CASSNRDRVVDTQYF

clone size: NA
J gene: TRBJ2-1
V gene: TRBV29-1
D gene: TRBD2
CDR3 length: 16
CDR3 DNA: TGCAGCGTGACCACTTTTGGGGGGGGACCCTACAATGAGCAGTTCTTC
CDR3 protein: CSVTTFGGGPYNEQFF

clone size: NA
J gene: TRBJ2-3
V gene: TRBV18
D gene: NA
CDR3 length: 14
CDR3 DNA: TGTGCCAGCTCACCACTCAGGGAGGCAGATACGCAGTATTTT
CDR3 protein: CASSPLREADTQYF

clone size: few
J gene: TRBJ1-4
V gene: TRBV9
D gene: TRBD1
CDR3 length: 16
CDR3 DNA: TGTGCCAGCAGCGTAGAGGCGGGGACAGTTAATGAAAAACTGTTTTTT
CDR3 protein: CASSVEAGTVNEKLFF

clone size: NA
J gene: TRBJ2-4
V gene: TRBV11-2
D gene: NA
CDR3 length: 15
CDR3 DNA: TGTGCCAGCAGCCCAAACAGGGCGGCCAAAAACATTCAGTACTTC
CDR3 protein: CASSPNRAAKNIQYF

clone size: NA
J gene: TRBJ1-2
V gene: TRBV2
D gene: TRBD1
CDR3 length: 17
CDR3 DNA: TGTGCCAGCCAGGGGGCAGGTAGATATTCCGGAGGCTATGGCTACACCTTC
CDR3 protein: CASQGAGRYSGGYGYTF

clone size: NA
J gene: TRBJ1-3
V gene: TRBV4-1
D gene: NA
CDR3 length: 16
CDR3 DNA: TGCGCCAGCAGCCATAACGACAGATCCTCTGGAAACACCATATATTTT
CDR3 protein: CASSHNDRSSGNTIYF

clone size: NA
J gene: TRBJ2-1
V gene: TRBV2
D gene: NA
CDR3 length: 16
CDR3 DNA: TGTGCCAGCAGTGATCCCTCTAGCGCATACTACAATGAGCAGTTCTTC
CDR3 protein: CASSDPSSAYYNEQFF

clone size: NA
J gene: TRBJ1-5
V gene: TRBV5-6
D gene: NA
CDR3 length: 15
CDR3 DNA: TGTGCCAGCAGCTTGTTTATGGCAGTTAATCAGCCCCAGCATTTT
CDR3 protein: CASSLFMAVNQPQHF

clone size: NA
J gene: TRBJ2-5
V gene: TRBV7-2
D gene: NA
CDR3 length: 12
CDR3 DNA: TGTGCCAGCAGCTTTCGCCAAGAGACCCAGTACTTC
CDR3 protein: CASSFRQETQYF

clone size: few
J gene: TRBJ2-7
V gene: TRBV5-5
D gene: TRBD1
CDR3 length: 14
CDR3 DNA: TGTGCCAGCAGCTACGGGACAGGGGGCAACGAGCAGTACTTC
CDR3 protein: CASSYGTGGNEQYF

clone size: NA
J gene: TRBJ1-6
V gene: TRBV3-1/TRBV3-2
D gene: NA
CDR3 length: 17
CDR3 DNA: TGTGCCAGCAGCCAAGACCCTACGCTTACCTTTAATTCACCCCTCCACTTT
CDR3 protein: CASSQDPTLTFNSPLHF

clone size: NA
J gene: TRBJ1-1
V gene: TRBV15
D gene: TRBD1
CDR3 length: 17
CDR3 DNA: TGTGCCACCAGCAGAGATGACAGGGGGCGTGGGAACACTGAAGCTTTCTTT
CDR3 protein: CATSRDDRGRGNTEAFF

clone size: few
J gene: TRBJ1-1
V gene: TRBV6-2/TRBV6-3
D gene: NA
CDR3 length: 16
CDR3 DNA: TGTGCCAGCAGTAACCCGACAGCCCGAAGGAACACTGAAGCTTTCTTT
CDR3 protein: CASSNPTARRNTEAFF

clone size: NA
J gene: TRBJ2-6
V gene: TRBV6-1
D gene: NA
CDR3 length: 18
CDR3 DNA: TGTGCCAGCAGTGAGGAACAGTGGGCTTACTCTGGGGCCAACGTCCTGACTTTC
CDR3 protein: CASSEEQWAYSGANVLTF

clone size: NA
J gene: TRBJ1-1
V gene: TRBV12-3/TRBV12-4
D gene: NA
CDR3 length: 12
CDR3 DNA: TGTGCCAGCAGTTCTTGGGAGGGAGGAGCTTTCTTT
CDR3 protein: CASSSWEGGAFF

clone size: NA
J gene: TRBJ1-4
V gene: TRBV4-3
D gene: NA
CDR3 length: 15
CDR3 DNA: TGCGCCAGCAGCCAAGAAGGGGGGGCTGGGGAAAAACTGTTTTTT
CDR3 protein: CASSQEGGAGEKLFF

clone size: NA
J gene: TRBJ1-5
V gene: TRBV2
D gene: NA
CDR3 length: 13
CDR3 DNA: TGTGCCAGCAGCACAGGTGGCAATCAGCCCCAGCATTTT
CDR3 protein: CASSTGGNQPQHF

clone size: NA
J gene: TRBJ1-5
V gene: TRBV4-2
D gene: NA
CDR3 length: 18
CDR3 DNA: TGTGCCAGCAGCCAAGATGCGTTTGTCAGGGGTGATAATCAGCCCCAGCATTTT
CDR3 protein: CASSQDAFVRGDNQPQHF

clone size: NA
J gene: TRBJ1-1
V gene: TRBV19
D gene: TRBD1
CDR3 length: 15
CDR3 DNA: TGTGCCAGTAGTTCGCGACAGGGGTTGGACACTGAAGCTTTCTTT
CDR3 protein: CASSSRQGLDTEAFF

clone size: NA
J gene: TRBJ1-1
V gene: TRBV29-1
D gene: NA
CDR3 length: 14
CDR3 DNA: TGCAGCGTTGAGGAGGGGGGGCCAAACACTGAAGCTTTCTTT
CDR3 protein: CSVEEGGPNTEAFF

clone size: NA
J gene: TRBJ1-6
V gene: TRBV4-1
D gene: TRBD1
CDR3 length: 14
CDR3 DNA: TGCGCCAGCAGCCGACAGGGGATCGGCTCACCCCTCCACTTT
CDR3 protein: CASSRQGIGSPLHF

clone size: NA
J gene: TRBJ1-1
V gene: TRBV25-1
D gene: NA
CDR3 length: 14
CDR3 DNA: TGTGCCAGCAGCACAGGTCGCATGAACACTGAAGCTTTCTTT
CDR3 protein: CASSTGRMNTEAFF

clone size: NA
J gene: TRBJ2-7
V gene: TRBV19
D gene: TRBD2
CDR3 length: 15
CDR3 DNA: TGTGCCAGTAGTATTAATTGGGGACTAACCTACGAGCAGTACTTC
CDR3 protein: CASSINWGLTYEQYF

clone size: NA
J gene: TRBJ2-5
V gene: TRBV5-1
D gene: TRBD1
CDR3 length: 16
CDR3 DNA: TGCGCCAGCAGCTTGGCCGGACAGGCAAACCAAGAGACCCAGTACTTC
CDR3 protein: CASSLAGQANQETQYF

clone size: NA
J gene: TRBJ1-1
V gene: TRBV5-5
D gene: NA
CDR3 length: 14
CDR3 DNA: TGTGCCAGCAGCTTGAGGACAGCGAACACTGAAGCTTTCTTT
CDR3 protein: CASSLRTANTEAFF

clone size: NA
J gene: TRBJ2-7
V gene: TRBV11-2
D gene: NA
CDR3 length: 17
CDR3 DNA: TGTGCCAGCAGCTTACTTCAGGGGCAGGAAAATTCCTACGAGCAGTACTTC
CDR3 protein: CASSLLQGQENSYEQYF

clone size: NA
J gene: TRBJ1-1
V gene: TRBV19
D gene: TRBD1
CDR3 length: 14
CDR3 DNA: TGTGCCAGTAGTCTCGGGACAGGGGGGACTGAAGCTTTCTTT
CDR3 protein: CASSLGTGGTEAFF

clone size: NA
J gene: TRBJ2-1
V gene: TRBV6-4
D gene: NA
CDR3 length: 13
CDR3 DNA: TGTGCCAGCAGTAGTGGCCCCTACAATGAGCAGTTCTTC
CDR3 protein: CASSSGPYNEQFF

clone size: NA
J gene: TRBJ2-5
V gene: TRBV21-1
D gene: NA
CDR3 length: 14
CDR3 DNA: TGTGCCAGCCATAGGGACAGATACCAAGAGACCCAGTACTTC
CDR3 protein: CASHRDRYQETQYF

clone size: NA
J gene: TRBJ2-3
V gene: TRBV6-2/TRBV6-3
D gene: TRBD2
CDR3 length: 16
CDR3 DNA: TGTGCCAGCAGTCTCAGCGGGGGGTTAAAAACAGATACGCAGTATTTT
CDR3 protein: CASSLSGGLKTDTQYF

clone size: NA
J gene: TRBJ2-7
V gene: TRBV2
D gene: NA
CDR3 length: 14
CDR3 DNA: TGTGCCAGAGCTGGGAGATCCCCGGTTTCGGAGCAGTACTTC
CDR3 protein: CARAGRSPVSEQYF

clone size: few
J gene: TRBJ1-4
V gene: TRBV18
D gene: NA
CDR3 length: 15
CDR3 DNA: TGTGCCAGCTCATCAAATACAGGGTTTAATGAAAAACTGTTTTTT
CDR3 protein: CASSSNTGFNEKLFF

clone size: few
J gene: TRBJ1-1
V gene: TRBV29-1
D gene: TRBD1
CDR3 length: 14
CDR3 DNA: TGCAGCGCCTCAAAACAGGGGATGAACACTGAAGCTTTCTTT
CDR3 protein: CSASKQGMNTEAFF

clone size: NA
J gene: TRBJ2-7
V gene: TRBV7-2
D gene: NA
CDR3 length: 13
CDR3 DNA: TGTGCCAGCAGCTTCAAGAGCTCCTACGAGCAGTACTTC
CDR3 protein: CASSFKSSYEQYF

clone size: NA
J gene: TRBJ1-3
V gene: TRBV10-1
D gene: NA
CDR3 length: 14
CDR3 DNA: TGCGCCAGCAGTGAGCGAGGCCGTGGAAACACCATATATTTT
CDR3 protein: CASSERGRGNTIYF

clone size: NA
J gene: TRBJ1-2
V gene: TRBV2
D gene: NA
CDR3 length: 15
CDR3 DNA: TGTGCCAGCAGTGAGGGATCGGGGACTAACTATGGCTACACCTTC
CDR3 protein: CASSEGSGTNYGYTF

clone size: NA
J gene: TRBJ1-1
V gene: TRBV18
D gene: NA
CDR3 length: 15
CDR3 DNA: TGTGCCAGCTCACTAAGTCGGGGTCTGAACACTGAAGCTTTCTTT
CDR3 protein: CASSLSRGLNTEAFF

clone size: NA
J gene: TRBJ1-2
V gene: TRBV7-2
D gene: TRBD1
CDR3 length: 16
CDR3 DNA: TGTGCCAGCAGCTCAAGTCCCGGGACAGGGAGCTATGGCTACACCTTC
CDR3 protein: CASSSSPGTGSYGYTF

clone size: NA
J gene: TRBJ1-3
V gene: TRBV5-6
D gene: NA
CDR3 length: 16
CDR3 DNA: TGTGCCAGCAGCTTGTCCAGGAATTCCCCTGGAAACACCATATATTTT
CDR3 protein: CASSLSRNSPGNTIYF

clone size: NA
J gene: TRBJ2-3
V gene: TRBV4-1
D gene: NA
CDR3 length: 14
CDR3 DNA: TGCGCCAGCAGCCAAGTTGCCCGGAGAGATACGCAGTATTTT
CDR3 protein: CASSQVARRDTQYF

clone size: once
J gene: TRBJ1-1
V gene: TRBV3-1/TRBV3-2
D gene: NA
CDR3 length: 15
CDR3 DNA: TGTGCCAGCAGCCCGTGGGGGGATGAGAACACTGAAGCTTTCTTT
CDR3 protein: CASSPWGDENTEAFF

clone size: NA
J gene: TRBJ2-3
V gene: TRBV7-2
D gene: NA
CDR3 length: 15
CDR3 DNA: TGTGCCAGCAGCCGGGCGGCGGGACTCACAGATACGCAGTATTTT
CDR3 protein: CASSRAAGLTDTQYF

clone size: NA
J gene: TRBJ2-7
V gene: TRBV10-3
D gene: NA
CDR3 length: 12
CDR3 DNA: TGTGCCATCAGTGGGAGTCGGTACGAGCAGTACTTC
CDR3 protein: CAISGSRYEQYF

clone size: few
J gene: TRBJ2-1
V gene: TRBV7-2
D gene: NA
CDR3 length: 14
CDR3 DNA: TGTGCCAGCAGCTTAGATTTCCAACGGAATGAGCAGTTCTTC
CDR3 protein: CASSLDFQRNEQFF

clone size: once
J gene: TRBJ2-2
V gene: TRBV12-1
D gene: NA
CDR3 length: 18
CDR3 DNA: TGTGCCAGCAGCCCCCGGACTAGCGGGGGCGTGGGGACCGGGGAGCTGTTTTTT
CDR3 protein: CASSPRTSGGVGTGELFF

clone size: NA
J gene: TRBJ1-2
V gene: TRBV3-1/TRBV3-2
D gene: TRBD1
CDR3 length: 17
CDR3 DNA: TGTGCCAGCAGCCCCAAGGTCGTTACAGGGGGTAACAGTGGCTACACCTTC
CDR3 protein: CASSPKVVTGGNSGYTF

clone size: NA
J gene: TRBJ1-6
V gene: TRBV7-8
D gene: TRBD1
CDR3 length: 17
CDR3 DNA: TGTGCCAGCAGCGAGGACAGGGCTAGCTCCTATAATTCACCCCTCCACTTT
CDR3 protein: CASSEDRASSYNSPLHF

clone size: few
J gene: TRBJ1-1
V gene: TRBV4-1
D gene: NA
CDR3 length: 15
CDR3 DNA: TGCGCCAGCAGCCAACTCACAGGAAGGAACACTGAAGCTTTCTTT
CDR3 protein: CASSQLTGRNTEAFF

clone size: NA
J gene: TRBJ2-7
V gene: TRBV15
D gene: TRBD1
CDR3 length: 13
CDR3 DNA: TGTGCCACCAGCAGAACACAGGGGTACGAGCAGTACTTC
CDR3 protein: CATSRTQGYEQYF

clone size: NA
J gene: TRBJ2-7
V gene: TRBV7-8
D gene: NA
CDR3 length: 16
CDR3 DNA: TGTGCCAGCAGCTTAGTTGCCCAGGGGAATGTCGACGAGCAGTACTTC
CDR3 protein: CASSLVAQGNVDEQYF

clone size: NA
J gene: TRBJ1-2
V gene: TRBV11-1
D gene: NA
CDR3 length: 15
CDR3 DNA: TGTGCCAGCACCTTAGGGACTGAAGCTAACTATGGCTACACCTTC
CDR3 protein: CASTLGTEANYGYTF